These T cell receptor beta chains were read from a single sample in a study of cytomegalovirus exposure and HLA in healthy donors. The repertoire was sequenced with immunoSEQ multiplex PCR; TCRdb's copy has only in-frame clones and lacks some. The sample holds about 220,000 clones, around 88% seen once. Source material: PBMCs. Receptor source: a woman in her late teens or twenties in good health and CMV-seronegative. CDR3s include the opening cysteine and the closing phenylalanine or tryptophan. The D gene is left open where the match is weak.

V: TRBV11-2
D: -
J: TRBJ1-4
CDR3: CASSLATTAPATNEKLFF
DNA: TGTGCCAGCAGCTTAGCAACTACCGCCCCAGCAACTAATGAAAAACTGTTTTTT

V: TRBV19
D: TRBD1
J: TRBJ1-2
CDR3: CASSPGSGGKGYGYTF
DNA: TGTGCCAGTAGTCCCGGCTCAGGGGGGAAAGGTTATGGCTACACCTTC

V: TRBV9
D: TRBD2
J: TRBJ2-2
CDR3: CASSYSGGNTGELFF
DNA: TGTGCCAGCAGCTATAGCGGGGGGAACACCGGGGAGCTGTTTTTT

V: TRBV6-5
D: -
J: TRBJ2-3
CDR3: CASSPTGRGADTQYF
DNA: TGTGCCAGCAGCCCCACAGGGAGAGGTGCAGATACGCAGTATTTT

V: TRBV7-2
D: TRBD1
J: TRBJ2-7
CDR3: CASSFFQGDYEQYF
DNA: TGTGCCAGCAGCTTCTTCCAGGGGGACTACGAGCAGTACTTC

V: TRBV27
D: TRBD1
J: TRBJ2-2
CDR3: CASSRVPPGTGSTGELFF
DNA: TGTGCCAGCAGTAGAGTCCCTCCCGGGACAGGGAGCACCGGGGAGCTGTTTTTT

V: TRBV6-5
D: TRBD1
J: TRBJ1-1
CDR3: CASSRGQRNTEAFF
DNA: TGTGCCAGCAGTCGGGGACAGAGGAACACTGAAGCTTTCTTT

V: TRBV28
D: TRBD2
J: TRBJ2-3
CDR3: CASSFPAGTSGSGGIVDTQYF
DNA: TGTGCCAGCAGTTTTCCCGCCGGGACTAGCGGGAGCGGGGGTATTGTGGATACGCAGTATTTT

V: TRBV10-3
D: -
J: TRBJ2-3
CDR3: CAISERNGADTQYF
DNA: TGTGCCATCAGTGAGCGGAACGGGGCAGATACGCAGTATTTT

V: TRBV4-1
D: -
J: TRBJ2-1
CDR3: CASSQDGWPYNEQFF
DNA: TGCGCCAGCAGCCAAGACGGGTGGCCCTACAATGAGCAGTTCTTC

V: TRBV18
D: -
J: TRBJ1-2
CDR3: CASSPRPGGGYTF
DNA: TGTGCCAGCTCCCCACGGCCCGGAGGCGGCTACACCTTC

V: TRBV6-6
D: TRBD2
J: TRBJ2-1
CDR3: CASSYGAGGINEQFF
DNA: TGTGCCAGCAGTTACGGAGCGGGGGGAATCAATGAGCAGTTCTTC

V: TRBV27
D: TRBD2
J: TRBJ2-5
CDR3: CASSSLSGEGETQYF
DNA: TGTGCCAGCAGTTCTCTAAGCGGGGAGGGTGAGACCCAGTACTTC

V: TRBV1
D: -
J: TRBJ1-3
CDR3: CTSSQGLGAVEPKGDHGNTIYF
DNA: TGCACCAGCAGCCAAGGATTGGGGGCAGTCGAACCCAAAGGTGACCACGGAAACACCATATATTTT

V: TRBV10-3
D: -
J: TRBJ1-1
CDR3: CAIRTDTTARAFF
DNA: TGTGCCATCAGAACGGACACTACCGCTCGAGCTTTCTTT